A selection of T cell receptor beta chains follows, all from one sample in a study of T cells in localized non-small cell lung cancer. Clones were sequenced by immunoSEQ multiplex PCR, and TCRdb holds only the in-frame ones, with some missing. The sample holds about 33,000 clones, just under 80% seen once. The material sequenced was peripheral blood, taken before any cancer treatment. All receptors derive from a male donor at least 60 years old with stage III squamous cell lung carcinoma. The CDR3 runs from the conserved cysteine through the conserved F or W. D genes are given only for firm matches. Size is stated for part of the rows, as once, few or many counts, or as a class when the clone is expanded.

len: 17; d_gene: TRBD2; j_gene: TRBJ2-7; v_gene: TRBV4-1; abundance: NA; CDR3nt: TGCGCCAGCAGCCAACTAGCGGGAGGGCCGACAGGCCACGAGCAGTACTTC; CDR3aa: CASSQLAGGPTGHEQYF
len: 13; d_gene: NA; j_gene: TRBJ2-3; v_gene: TRBV7-2; abundance: NA; CDR3nt: TGTGCCAGCAGCTCGGACTTCGCGGATACGCAGTATTTT; CDR3aa: CASSSDFADTQYF
len: 15; d_gene: TRBD1; j_gene: TRBJ2-7; v_gene: TRBV7-7; abundance: NA; CDR3nt: TGTGCTAGCAGCCTAGGACAGGGGGATTCCTACGAGCAGTACTTC; CDR3aa: CASSLGQGDSYEQYF
len: 15; d_gene: TRBD1; j_gene: TRBJ2-7; v_gene: TRBV30; abundance: NA; CDR3nt: TGTGCCTGGAGTGGTCCCAGGGGGAGTGGTAGGGAGCAGTACTTC; CDR3aa: CAWSGPRGSGREQYF
len: 13; d_gene: NA; j_gene: TRBJ2-7; v_gene: TRBV11-2; abundance: NA; CDR3nt: TGTGCCAGCAGCCCAGTCCCCGTGTACGAGCAGTACTTC; CDR3aa: CASSPVPVYEQYF
len: 16; d_gene: TRBD1; j_gene: TRBJ1-5; v_gene: TRBV19; abundance: NA; CDR3nt: TGTGCCAGTAGTAGAGACAGGGATTTCTTGAATCAGCCCCAGCATTTT; CDR3aa: CASSRDRDFLNQPQHF
len: 13; d_gene: NA; j_gene: TRBJ2-1; v_gene: TRBV30; abundance: NA; CDR3nt: TGTGCCTGGAGGGGGGGAGTGGGCTATGAGCAGTTCTTC; CDR3aa: CAWRGGVGYEQFF
len: 15; d_gene: NA; j_gene: TRBJ2-3; v_gene: TRBV19; abundance: NA; CDR3nt: TGTGCCAGTAGTCCCTCGGGCGATAGCACAGATACGCAGTATTTT; CDR3aa: CASSPSGDSTDTQYF
len: 16; d_gene: TRBD1; j_gene: TRBJ1-3; v_gene: TRBV18; abundance: few; CDR3nt: TGTGCCAGCTCGCCTTCGGACAGGAGCTCTGGAAACACCATATATTTT; CDR3aa: CASSPSDRSSGNTIYF
len: 12; d_gene: NA; j_gene: TRBJ1-2; v_gene: TRBV28; abundance: NA; CDR3nt: TGTGCCAGCATGGCCCATCCAGTCCTGCTGAACTTC; CDR3aa: CASMAHPVLLNF
len: 15; d_gene: NA; j_gene: TRBJ1-3; v_gene: TRBV4-3; abundance: NA; CDR3nt: TGCGCCAGCAGCCAAGAACGGATCTCTGGAAACACCATATATTTT; CDR3aa: CASSQERISGNTIYF
len: 12; d_gene: NA; j_gene: TRBJ2-5; v_gene: TRBV30; abundance: NA; CDR3nt: TGTGCCTGGAGGGAGGGGGGAGAGACCCAGTACTTC; CDR3aa: CAWREGGETQYF
len: 15; d_gene: TRBD1; j_gene: TRBJ2-5; v_gene: TRBV7-9; abundance: NA; CDR3nt: TGTGCCAGCAGCCACCGACAGGGGGTGAGAGAGACCCAGTACTTC; CDR3aa: CASSHRQGVRETQYF
len: 14; d_gene: TRBD1; j_gene: TRBJ1-1; v_gene: TRBV27; abundance: NA; CDR3nt: TGTGCCAGCAGTCGGTATGGGACAGGGGTTGAAGCTTTCTTT; CDR3aa: CASSRYGTGVEAFF
len: 13; d_gene: NA; j_gene: TRBJ1-1; v_gene: TRBV6-4; abundance: NA; CDR3nt: TGTGCCAGCAGTTCAGGGGTGAACACTGAAGCTTTCTTT; CDR3aa: CASSSGVNTEAFF
len: 12; d_gene: NA; j_gene: TRBJ2-3; v_gene: TRBV18; abundance: NA; CDR3nt: TGTGCCAGCTCACCCACTTCCGATACGCAGTATTTT; CDR3aa: CASSPTSDTQYF
len: 16; d_gene: NA; j_gene: TRBJ1-5; v_gene: TRBV27; abundance: NA; CDR3nt: TGTGCCAGCCTTCCTCGTGCGGGGCTATCTGATCAGCCCCAGCATTTT; CDR3aa: CASLPRAGLSDQPQHF
len: 13; d_gene: TRBD1; j_gene: TRBJ2-7; v_gene: TRBV29-1; abundance: NA; CDR3nt: TGCAGCGTTGAGGGGGACAGGGTATACGAGCAGTACTTC; CDR3aa: CSVEGDRVYEQYF
len: 15; d_gene: TRBD2; j_gene: TRBJ2-1; v_gene: TRBV7-3; abundance: NA; CDR3nt: TGTGCCAGCAGCTCAACTAGCGGGACCTACAATGAGCAGTTCTTC; CDR3aa: CASSSTSGTYNEQFF
len: 14; d_gene: NA; j_gene: TRBJ1-5; v_gene: TRBV7-2; abundance: NA; CDR3nt: TGTGCCAGCAGCCTGGGTGGGGGCAATCAGCCCCAGCATTTT; CDR3aa: CASSLGGGNQPQHF
len: 13; d_gene: TRBD1; j_gene: TRBJ1-2; v_gene: TRBV29-1; abundance: NA; CDR3nt: TGCAGCGTTGACGACAGGGGGACTCGTGGCTACACCTTC; CDR3aa: CSVDDRGTRGYTF
len: 15; d_gene: TRBD1; j_gene: TRBJ1-6; v_gene: TRBV6-1; abundance: NA; CDR3nt: TGTGCCAGCTGGACGGGGACAGGATATAATTCACCCCTCCACTTT; CDR3aa: CASWTGTGYNSPLHF
len: 14; d_gene: TRBD1; j_gene: TRBJ1-1; v_gene: TRBV6-5; abundance: once; CDR3nt: TGTGCCAGCAGAAGGACAGGGAGTAGTACTGAAGCTTTCTTT; CDR3aa: CASRRTGSSTEAFF
len: 15; d_gene: TRBD2; j_gene: TRBJ2-5; v_gene: TRBV7-2; abundance: NA; CDR3nt: TGTGCCAGCAGCTTACTAGGCGGGAGGGAAGAGACCCAGTACTTC; CDR3aa: CASSLLGGREETQYF
len: 13; d_gene: NA; j_gene: TRBJ2-7; v_gene: TRBV6-6; abundance: NA; CDR3nt: TGTGCCAGCGGAATTGACAGGTTCTACGAGCAGTACTTC; CDR3aa: CASGIDRFYEQYF
len: 14; d_gene: TRBD1; j_gene: TRBJ1-1; v_gene: TRBV10-3; abundance: NA; CDR3nt: TGTGCCATCAGTGAGCCGGGACAGGTTATGGAAGCTTTCTTT; CDR3aa: CAISEPGQVMEAFF
len: 16; d_gene: TRBD1; j_gene: TRBJ1-2; v_gene: TRBV2; abundance: NA; CDR3nt: TGTGCCAGCAGAAGGGGACAGGGCCGAGATAACTATGGCTACACCTTC; CDR3aa: CASRRGQGRDNYGYTF